This T cell receptor beta chain is drawn from a study of T cells and Merkel cell carcinoma outcomes. Study-level results: Merkel cell carcinoma outcomes were reportedly predicted by repertoire and T-cell density.

As regards this clone: Antigen: not known.

Germline V lookup: CDR1 SGHAT, CDR2 FQNNGV. The CDR3 spans 16 residues. Losses at the gene ends were 6 bases for V and 3 bases for J; bases not matched to a gene: 6. Produced via immunoSEQ multiplex PCR; TCRdb's table is partial and in-frame only. This table holds 500 to 550 clones, 75% to 90% found once. The receptor comes from a human donor with Merkel cell carcinoma. Sequencing was carried out using tumor tissue from Merkel cell carcinoma. The chain is built from TRBV11-2 and TRBJ2-7; 15 positions agree with TRBD2. The CDR3 loop is CASSEGLAGGRYEQYF. CDR3 nucleotides: TGTGCCAGCAGTGAGGGACTAGCGGGGGGTCGCTACGAGCAGTACTTC.